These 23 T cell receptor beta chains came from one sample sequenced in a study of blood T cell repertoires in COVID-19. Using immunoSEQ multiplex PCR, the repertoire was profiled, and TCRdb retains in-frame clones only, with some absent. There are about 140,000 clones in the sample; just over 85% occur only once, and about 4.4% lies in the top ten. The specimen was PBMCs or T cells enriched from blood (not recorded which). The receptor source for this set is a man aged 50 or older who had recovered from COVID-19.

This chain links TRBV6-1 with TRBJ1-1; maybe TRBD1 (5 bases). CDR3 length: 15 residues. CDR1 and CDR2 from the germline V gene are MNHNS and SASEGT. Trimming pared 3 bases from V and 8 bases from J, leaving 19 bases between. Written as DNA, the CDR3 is TGTGCCAGCAGTGATTTGTCAGGGTACCCGCTCGAAGCTTTCTTT. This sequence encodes CASSDLSGYPLEAFF.

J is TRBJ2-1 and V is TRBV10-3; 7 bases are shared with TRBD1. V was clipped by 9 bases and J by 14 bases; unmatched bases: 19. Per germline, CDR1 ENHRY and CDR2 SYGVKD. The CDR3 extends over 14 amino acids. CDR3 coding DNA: TGTGCCATTGCAGGGGAACCTACAACAGGGGTGAAGTTCTTC. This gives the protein CAIAGEPTTGVKFF.

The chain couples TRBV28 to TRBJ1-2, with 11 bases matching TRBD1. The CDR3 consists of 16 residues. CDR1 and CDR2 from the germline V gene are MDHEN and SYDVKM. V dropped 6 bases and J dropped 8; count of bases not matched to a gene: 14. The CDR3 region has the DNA TGTGCCAGCAGCTGGCCGGGACAGGGGGTTAGTGGAGGCTACACCTTC. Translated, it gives CASSWPGQGVSGGYTF.

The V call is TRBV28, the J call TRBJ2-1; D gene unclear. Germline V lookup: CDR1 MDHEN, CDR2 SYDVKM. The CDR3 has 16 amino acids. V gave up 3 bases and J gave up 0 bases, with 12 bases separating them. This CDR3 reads CASSLTLFSSYNEQFF. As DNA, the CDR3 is TGTGCCAGCAGTTTGACTCTATTCAGCTCCTACAATGAGCAGTTCTTC.

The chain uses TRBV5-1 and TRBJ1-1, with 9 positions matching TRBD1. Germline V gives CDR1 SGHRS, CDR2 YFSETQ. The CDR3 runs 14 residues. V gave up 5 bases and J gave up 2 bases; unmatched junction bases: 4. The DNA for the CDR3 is TGCGCCAGCAGAGTGACAGGGGGTAACACTGAAGCTTTCTTT. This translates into CASRVTGGNTEAFF.

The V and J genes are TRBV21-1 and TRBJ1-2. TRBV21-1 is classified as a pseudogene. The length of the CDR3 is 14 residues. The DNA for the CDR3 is TGTGCCAGCAGCATTCTAGGCGGGTACTATGGCTACACCTTC. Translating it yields CASSILGGYYGYTF.

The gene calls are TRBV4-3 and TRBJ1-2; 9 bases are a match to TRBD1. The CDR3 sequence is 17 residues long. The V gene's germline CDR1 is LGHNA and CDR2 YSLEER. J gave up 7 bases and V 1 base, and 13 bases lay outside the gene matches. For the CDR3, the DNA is TGCGCCAGCAGCCAAGTTGGGGGGACAGGGAGCATTGTTGGCTACACCTTC. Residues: CASSQVGGTGSIVGYTF.

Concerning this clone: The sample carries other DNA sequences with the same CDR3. The CDR3 DNA reads as TGTGCCAGCAGCTTAATGGACAGGGGGCGTTCACCCCTCCACTTT. Amino acids: CASSLMDRGRSPLHF. The V call is TRBV7-3, the J call TRBJ1-6, with 11 nucleotides matching TRBD1. Germline CDR1 is SGHTA and CDR2 is FQGTGA. The CDR3 loop spans 15 amino acids. J gave up 9 bases and V 1 base, and 2 bases lay outside the gene matches.

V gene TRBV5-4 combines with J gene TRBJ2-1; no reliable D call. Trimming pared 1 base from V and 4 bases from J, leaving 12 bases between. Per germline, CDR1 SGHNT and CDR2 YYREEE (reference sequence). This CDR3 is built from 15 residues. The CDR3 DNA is TGTGCCAGCAGCTTGTCGAGGCAAGGATACAATGAGCAGTTCTTC. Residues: CASSLSRQGYNEQFF. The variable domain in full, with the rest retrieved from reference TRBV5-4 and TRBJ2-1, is ETGVTQSPTHLIKTRGQQVTLRCSSQSGHNTVSWYQQALGQGPQFIFQYYREEENGRGNFPPRFSGLQFPNYSSELNVNALELDDSALYLCASSLSRQGYNEQFFGPGTRLTVL.

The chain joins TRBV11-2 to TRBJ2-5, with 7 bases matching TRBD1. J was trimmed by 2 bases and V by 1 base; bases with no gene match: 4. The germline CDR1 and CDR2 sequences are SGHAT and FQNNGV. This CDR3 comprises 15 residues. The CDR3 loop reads CASSLVMGQQETQYF. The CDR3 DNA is TGTGCCAGCAGCTTAGTCATGGGACAGCAAGAGACCCAGTACTTC.

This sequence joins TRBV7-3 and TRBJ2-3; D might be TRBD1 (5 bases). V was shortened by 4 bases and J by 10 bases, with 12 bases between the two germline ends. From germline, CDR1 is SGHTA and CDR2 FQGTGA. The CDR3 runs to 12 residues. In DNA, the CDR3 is TGTGCCAGCAGCTCCAACCAGGGTCCGCAGTATTTT. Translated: CASSSNQGPQYF.

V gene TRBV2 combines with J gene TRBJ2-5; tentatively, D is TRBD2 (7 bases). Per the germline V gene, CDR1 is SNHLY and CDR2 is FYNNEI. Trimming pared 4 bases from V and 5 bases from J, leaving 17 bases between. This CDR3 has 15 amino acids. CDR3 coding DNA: TGTGCCAGCAGTGTAATGGGAGGGGGGCGTGAGACCCAGTACTTC. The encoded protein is CASSVMGGGRETQYF.

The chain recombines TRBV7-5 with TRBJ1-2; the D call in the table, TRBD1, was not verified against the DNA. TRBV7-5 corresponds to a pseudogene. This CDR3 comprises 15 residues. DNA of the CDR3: TGTGTCAGAACCCTACGGGACAGGGGGAAGGATGGCTACACCTTC. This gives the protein CVRTLRDRGKDGYTF.

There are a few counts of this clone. This CDR3 reads CASSPVPTGNNNQPQHF. Written as DNA, the CDR3 is TGTGCCAGCTCACCCGTTCCGACAGGGAATAACAATCAGCCCCAGCATTTT. The rearrangement links TRBV18 to TRBJ1-5, with TRBD1 matching 7 bases. In germline, CDR1 is KGHSH, CDR2 LQKENI. The CDR3 spans 17 residues. Unmatched junction bases numbered 11, after V lost 3 bases and J lost 3 bases.

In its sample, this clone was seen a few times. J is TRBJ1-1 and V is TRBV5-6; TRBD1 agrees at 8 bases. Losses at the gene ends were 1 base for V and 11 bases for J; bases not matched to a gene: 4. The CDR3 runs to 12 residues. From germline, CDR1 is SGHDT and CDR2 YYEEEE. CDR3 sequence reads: CASSLSTGGAFF. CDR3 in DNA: TGTGCCAGCAGCTTGTCCACAGGGGGGGCTTTCTTT.

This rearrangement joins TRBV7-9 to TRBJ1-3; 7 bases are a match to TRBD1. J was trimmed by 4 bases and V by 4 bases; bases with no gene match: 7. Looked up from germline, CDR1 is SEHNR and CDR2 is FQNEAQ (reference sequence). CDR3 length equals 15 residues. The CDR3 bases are TGTGCCAGCAGCTACAACAGGGGACAGGGAAACACCATATATTTT. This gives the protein CASSYNRGQGNTIYF. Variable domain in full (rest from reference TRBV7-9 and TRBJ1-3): DTGVSQNPRHKITKRGQNVTFRCDPISEHNRLYWYRQTLGQGPEFLTYFQNEAQLEKSRLLSDRFSAERPKGSFSTLEIQRTEQGDSAMYLCASSYNRGQGNTIYFGEGSWLTVV.

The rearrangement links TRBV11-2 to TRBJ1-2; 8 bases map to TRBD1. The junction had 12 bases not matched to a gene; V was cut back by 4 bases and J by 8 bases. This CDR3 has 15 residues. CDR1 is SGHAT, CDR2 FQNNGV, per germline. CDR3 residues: CASSSTTGAGGGYTF. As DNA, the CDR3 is TGTGCCAGCAGCTCCACCACAGGGGCAGGGGGCGGCTACACCTTC.

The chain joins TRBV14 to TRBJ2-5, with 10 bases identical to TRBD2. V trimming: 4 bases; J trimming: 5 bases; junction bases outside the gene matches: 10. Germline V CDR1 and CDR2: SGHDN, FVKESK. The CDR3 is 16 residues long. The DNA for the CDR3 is TGTGCCAGCAGCCTCCTGAGCGGGAGGGCCGGGGAGACCCAGTACTTC. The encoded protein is CASSLLSGRAGETQYF. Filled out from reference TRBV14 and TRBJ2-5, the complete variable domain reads EAGVTQFPSHSVIEKGQTVTLRCDPISGHDNLYWYRRVMGKEIKFLLHFVKESKQDESGMPNNRFLAERTGGTYSTLKVQPAELEDSGVYFCASSLLSGRAGETQYFGPGTRLLVL.

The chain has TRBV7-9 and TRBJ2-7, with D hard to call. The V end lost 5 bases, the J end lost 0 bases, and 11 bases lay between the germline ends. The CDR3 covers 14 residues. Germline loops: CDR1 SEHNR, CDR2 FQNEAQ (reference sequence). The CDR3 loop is CASSLGRSSYEQYF. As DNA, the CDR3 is TGTGCCAGCAGCCTAGGACGGAGCTCCTACGAGCAGTACTTC.

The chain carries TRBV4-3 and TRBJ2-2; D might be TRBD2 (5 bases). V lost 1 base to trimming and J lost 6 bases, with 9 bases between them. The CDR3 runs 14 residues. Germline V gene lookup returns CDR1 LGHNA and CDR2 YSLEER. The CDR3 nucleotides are TGCGCCAGCAGCCAAGTTCAACTAGCCGGGGAGCTGTTTTTT. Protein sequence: CASSQVQLAGELFF.

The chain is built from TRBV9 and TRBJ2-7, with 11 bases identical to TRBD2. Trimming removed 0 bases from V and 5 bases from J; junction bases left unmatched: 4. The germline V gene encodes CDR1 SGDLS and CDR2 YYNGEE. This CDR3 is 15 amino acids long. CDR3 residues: CASSVELAGVDEQYF. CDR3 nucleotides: TGTGCCAGCAGCGTAGAACTAGCGGGAGTTGACGAGCAGTACTTC. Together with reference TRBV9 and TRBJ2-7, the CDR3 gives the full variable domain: DSGVTQTPKHLITATGQRVTLRCSPRSGDLSVYWYQQSLDQGLQFLIQYYNGEERAKGNILERFSAQQFPDLHSELNLSSLELGDSALYFCASSVELAGVDEQYFGPGTRLTVT.

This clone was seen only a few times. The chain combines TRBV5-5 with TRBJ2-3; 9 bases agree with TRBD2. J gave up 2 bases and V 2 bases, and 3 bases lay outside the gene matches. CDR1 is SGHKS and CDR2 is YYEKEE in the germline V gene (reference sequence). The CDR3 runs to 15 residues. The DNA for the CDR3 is TGTGCCAGCAGCTTTAGCGGGAGTAACACAGATACGCAGTATTTT. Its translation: CASSFSGSNTDTQYF.

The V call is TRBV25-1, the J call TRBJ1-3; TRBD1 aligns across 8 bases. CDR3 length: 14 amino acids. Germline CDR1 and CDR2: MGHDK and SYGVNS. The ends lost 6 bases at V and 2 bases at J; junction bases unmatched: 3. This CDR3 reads CASSRTGTGNTIYF. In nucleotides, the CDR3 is TGTGCCAGCAGCCGGACAGGGACTGGAAACACCATATATTTT. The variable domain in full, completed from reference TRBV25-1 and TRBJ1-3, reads EADIYQTPRYLVIGTGKKITLECSQTMGHDKMYWYQQDPGMELHLIHYSYGVNSTEKGDLSSESTVSRIRTEHFPLTLESARPSHTSQYLCASSRTGTGNTIYFGEGSWLTVV.